These 17 T cell receptor beta chains originate from one sample sequenced in a study of T cells in Graves' hyperthyroidism and ophthalmopathy. TCR beta CDR3 region amplification was performed from RNA transcripts. During a first-round RT-PCR of the TCR CDR3, the HTBI primer set was used. TCRdb reprocessed the multiplex PCR reads via MiXCR and lists one record per CDR3 protein. The table has hundreds of thousands of distinct CDR3 sequences, about 15% seen once. Sequencing was performed on blood. The receptors derive from a woman aged 18 to 35 with Graves' ophthalmopathy.

This clonotype was seen many times. The rearrangement joins TRBV10-3 to TRBJ1-2; a weak D match, TRBD1 (5 bases). Germline values: CDR1 ENHRY, CDR2 SYGVKD. The V end lost 7 bases, the J end lost 8 bases, and 14 bases lay between the germline ends. The CDR3 runs 12 residues. Here the CDR3 DNA reads TGTGCCATCACCGCCGAGGGGCTGGGCTACACCTTC. Its translation: CAITAEGLGYTF.

The rearrangement uses TRBV9 and TRBJ1-3, with 8 bases aligning to TRBD1. This CDR3 spans 14 amino acids. Germline CDR1 is SGDLS and CDR2 is YYNGEE. Trimming took 2 bases from V and 7 from J; bases not matched to a gene: 5. DNA of the CDR3: TGTGCCAGCAGCGTTCGGCCAGGGGGCAACACCATATATTTT. Protein product: CASSVRPGGNTIYF.

Many counts were recorded for this clonotype. The chain uses TRBV10-1 and TRBJ2-7, with no clear D. CDR3 size: 14 residues. Germline V gene data show CDR1 as WNHNN and CDR2 as SYGVQD (reference sequence). V gave up 2 bases and J gave up 0 bases, with 8 bases separating them. The CDR3 nucleotides are TGCGCCAGCAGTGAGGCGGTTAGCTCCTACGAGCAGTACTTC. Translating gives CASSEAVSSYEQYF.

The sample holds one count of this clonotype. This sequence joins TRBV28 and TRBJ1-2, with TRBD1 identical over 7 bases. The length of the CDR3 is 20 residues. Germline lookup yields CDR1 MDHEN and CDR2 SYDVKM. V was clipped by 1 base and J by 0 bases; unmatched bases: 17. The CDR3 reads CASSLLTLRTGPTSNYGYTF. The DNA of the CDR3 is TGTGCCAGCAGTTTATTAACCCTGAGGACAGGACCCACATCTAACTATGGCTACACCTTC.

This clonotype has a count of ten or more. The V gene is TRBV27, the J gene TRBJ2-7; D may be TRBD2 (7 bases). The V end lost 8 bases, the J end lost 1 base, and 12 bases lay between the germline ends. CDR3 size: 13 residues. Germline-derived CDR1 and CDR2 are MNHEY and SMNVEV (reference sequence). The CDR3 DNA sequence: TGTGCCAGCTGGCGGGGGCATTCCTACGAGCAGTACTTC. Its protein product is CASWRGHSYEQYF.

The V call is TRBV6-1, the J call TRBJ2-3, with a weak D call TRBD2 (6 bases). This CDR3 region has 18 residues. The V end lost 6 bases, the J end lost 2 bases, and 24 bases lay between the germline ends. Germline-derived CDR1 and CDR2 are MNHNS and SASEGT. CDR3 nucleotides: TGTGCCAGCAGCCCCTTAGCAGGAGGGCAGATGACCACAGATACGCAGTATTTT. It translates to CASSPLAGGQMTTDTQYF.

V is TRBV20-1 and J is TRBJ1-2, with 12 positions matching TRBD1. The junction had 6 bases not matched to a gene; V was cut back by 3 bases and J by 7 bases. This CDR3 contains 14 residues. Germline assignment: CDR1 DFQATT and CDR2 SNEGSKA (reference sequence). CDR3 amino acids: CSASGTGGGGGYTF. As DNA, the CDR3 is TGCAGTGCTAGTGGGACAGGGGGCGGAGGTGGCTACACCTTC.

This clonotype has only a few counts. The chain is built from TRBV4-2 and TRBJ2-3; 10 bases are a match to TRBD2. V was clipped by 0 bases and J by 8 bases; unmatched bases: 8. This CDR3 is built from 16 residues. Germline V lookup: CDR1 LGHNA, CDR2 YNFKEQ. The CDR3 sequence: CASSQDKSGGGGTQYF. CDR3 DNA: TGTGCCAGCAGCCAAGATAAGAGCGGGGGGGGAGGTACGCAGTATTTT.

This clonotype was counted at least ten times. The chain carries TRBV15 and TRBJ2-5; D is undetermined. The CDR3 has 16 amino acids. CDR1 is LNHNV and CDR2 is YYDKDF in the germline V gene (reference sequence). Trimming shortened V by 1 base and J by 5 bases, and 17 bases separated the two germline ends. Here the CDR3 reads CATSRAAGSPRETQYF. In DNA, the CDR3 is TGTGCCACCAGCAGAGCCGCCGGCAGTCCCAGGGAGACCCAGTACTTC.

This chain uses TRBV11-2 with TRBJ2-1; the D gene is possibly TRBD2 (5 bases). Between the trimmed V and J ends, which lost 8 bases and 4 bases, there was a span of 24 bases. This CDR3 region has 17 residues. Germline values: CDR1 SGHAT, CDR2 FQNNGV. The CDR3 region has the DNA TGTGCCAGCCGCCGCCCCGCCCCCCGGGAAGAATACAATGAGCAGTTCTTC. Its translation is CASRRPAPREEYNEQFF.

This clonotype was counted a single time. The chain recombines TRBV20-1 with TRBJ2-7; TRBD1 matches 8 bases. V was clipped by 5 bases and J by 7 bases; unmatched bases: 10. The germline V gene has CDR1 DFQATT and CDR2 SNEGSKA (reference sequence). The CDR3 totals 13 residues. Here the CDR3 reads CSAGTGGVREQYF. The CDR3 coding sequence is TGCAGTGCTGGAACAGGGGGTGTGAGGGAGCAGTACTTC.

The chain is built from TRBV10-3 and TRBJ1-3; D uncertain. Germline V gives CDR1 ENHRY, CDR2 SYGVKD. With 3 bases removed from V and 4 bases from J, the gap between germline ends came to 4 bases. The CDR3 length is 12 residues. Here the CDR3 DNA reads TGTGCCATCAGTGAACCGGGAAACACCATATATTTT. Translated, it gives CAISEPGNTIYF.

The chain links TRBV12-3 or TRBV12-4 to TRBJ2-7; 9 bases line up with TRBD1. V trimming: 9 bases; J trimming: 1 base; junction bases outside the gene matches: 10. CDR3 length: 15 residues. CDR3 bases: TGTGCCAGTAGTACCTTTGGGACAGGGTCCTACGAGCAGTACTTC. Amino acid sequence: CASSTFGTGSYEQYF.

This clonotype was seen repeatedly, ten times or more. This chain links TRBV6-1 with TRBJ2-5; the match to TRBD2 covers 7 bases. Trimming took 6 bases from V and 7 from J; bases not matched to a gene: 8. This CDR3 is built from 13 residues. Germline values: CDR1 MNHNS, CDR2 SASEGT. As DNA, the CDR3 is TGTGCCAGCAGATTCACTAGCGAAGGGACCCAGTACTTC. Its protein is CASRFTSEGTQYF.

This clonotype came up a few times. This chain joins TRBV11-2 and TRBJ1-1, with 9 bases aligning to TRBD1. V was clipped by 4 bases and J by 5 bases; unmatched bases: 5. The germline V gene encodes CDR1 SGHAT and CDR2 FQNNGV. This CDR3 is built from 14 residues. The CDR3 bases are TGTGCCAGCAGCTCGGGACAGGGAAAGACTGAAGCTTTCTTT. This encodes CASSSGQGKTEAFF.

The rearrangement uses TRBV5-1 and TRBJ2-1, with TRBD2 matching 8 bases. Germline V CDR1 and CDR2: SGHRS, YFSETQ. The CDR3 loop spans 17 amino acids. V was pared by 4 bases and J by 4 bases, with 13 bases of the junction left unmatched. The CDR3 region is CASSVDLSGSVYNEQFF. In DNA, the CDR3 is TGCGCCAGCAGCGTAGACCTAAGCGGGAGCGTTTACAATGAGCAGTTCTTC.

About this clonotype: Possible read error: a much larger clone is one base away. The V call is TRBV19, the J call TRBJ2-7; D remains ambiguous. The ends were cut back, 6 bases at V and 2 bases at J, with 14 bases in the middle. The CDR3 length is 14 residues. Germline V gene data show CDR1 as LNHDA and CDR2 as SQIVND (reference sequence). This chain's CDR3 is CASSPEWAPYEQYF. CDR3 in DNA: TGTGCCAGTAGCCCAGAGTGGGCCCCCTACGAGCAGTACTTC.